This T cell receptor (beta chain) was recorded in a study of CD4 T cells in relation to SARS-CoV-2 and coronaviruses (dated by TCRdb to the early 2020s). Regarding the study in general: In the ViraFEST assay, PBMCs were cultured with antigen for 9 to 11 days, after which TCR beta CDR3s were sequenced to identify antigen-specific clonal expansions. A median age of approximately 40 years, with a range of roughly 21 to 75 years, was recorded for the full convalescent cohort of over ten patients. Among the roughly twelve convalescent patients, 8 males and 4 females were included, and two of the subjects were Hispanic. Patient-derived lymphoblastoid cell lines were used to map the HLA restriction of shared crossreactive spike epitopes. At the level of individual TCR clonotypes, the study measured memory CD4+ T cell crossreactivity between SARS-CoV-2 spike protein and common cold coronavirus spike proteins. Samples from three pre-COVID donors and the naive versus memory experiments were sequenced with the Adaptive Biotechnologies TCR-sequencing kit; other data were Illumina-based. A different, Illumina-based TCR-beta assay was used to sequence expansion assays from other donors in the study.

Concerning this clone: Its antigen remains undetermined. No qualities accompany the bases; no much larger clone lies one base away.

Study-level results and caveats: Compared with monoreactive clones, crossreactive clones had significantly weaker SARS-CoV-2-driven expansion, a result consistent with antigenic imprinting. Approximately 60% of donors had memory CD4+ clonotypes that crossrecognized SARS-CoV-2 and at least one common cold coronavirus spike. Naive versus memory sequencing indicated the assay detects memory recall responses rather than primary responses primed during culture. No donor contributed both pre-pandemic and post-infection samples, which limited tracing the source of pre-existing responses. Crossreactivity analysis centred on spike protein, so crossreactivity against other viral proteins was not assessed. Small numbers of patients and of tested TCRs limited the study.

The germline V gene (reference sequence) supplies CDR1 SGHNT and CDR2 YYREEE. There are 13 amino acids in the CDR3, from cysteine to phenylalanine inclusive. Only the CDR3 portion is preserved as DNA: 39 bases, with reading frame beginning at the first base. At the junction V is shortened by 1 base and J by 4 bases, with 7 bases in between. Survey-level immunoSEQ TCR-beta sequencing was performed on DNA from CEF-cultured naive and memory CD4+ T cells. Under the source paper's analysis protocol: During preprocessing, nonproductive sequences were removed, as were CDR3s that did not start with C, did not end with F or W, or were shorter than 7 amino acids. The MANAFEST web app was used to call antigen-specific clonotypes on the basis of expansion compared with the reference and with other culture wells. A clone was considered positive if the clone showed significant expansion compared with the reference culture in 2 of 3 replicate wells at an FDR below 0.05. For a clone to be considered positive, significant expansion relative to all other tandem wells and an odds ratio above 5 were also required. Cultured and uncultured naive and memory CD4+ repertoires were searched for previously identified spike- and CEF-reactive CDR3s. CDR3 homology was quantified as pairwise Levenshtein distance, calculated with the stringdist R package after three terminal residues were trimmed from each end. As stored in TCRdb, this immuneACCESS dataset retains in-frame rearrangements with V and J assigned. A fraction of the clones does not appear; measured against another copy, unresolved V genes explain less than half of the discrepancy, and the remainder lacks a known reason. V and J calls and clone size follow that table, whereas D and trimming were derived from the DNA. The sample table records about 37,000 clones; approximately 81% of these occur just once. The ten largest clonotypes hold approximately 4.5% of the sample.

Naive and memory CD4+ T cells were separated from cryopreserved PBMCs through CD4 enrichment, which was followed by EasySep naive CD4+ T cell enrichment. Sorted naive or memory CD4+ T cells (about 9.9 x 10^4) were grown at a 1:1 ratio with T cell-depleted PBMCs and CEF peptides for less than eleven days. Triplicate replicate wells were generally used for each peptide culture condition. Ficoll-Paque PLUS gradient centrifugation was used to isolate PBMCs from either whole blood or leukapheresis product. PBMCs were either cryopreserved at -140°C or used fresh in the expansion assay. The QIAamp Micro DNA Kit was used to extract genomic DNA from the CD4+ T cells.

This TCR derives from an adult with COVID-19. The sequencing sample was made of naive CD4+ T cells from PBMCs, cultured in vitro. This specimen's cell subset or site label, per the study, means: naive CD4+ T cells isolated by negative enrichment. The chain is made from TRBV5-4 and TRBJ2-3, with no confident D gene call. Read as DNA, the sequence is TGTGCCAGCAGCTTGACTCCCGCAGATACGCAGTATTTT. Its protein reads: CASSLTPADTQYF.